Listed here are 9 T cell receptor beta chains from one sample, sequenced in a study of shared clonotypes between healthy human individuals. Clones were sequenced by immunoSEQ multiplex PCR, and TCRdb holds only the in-frame ones, with some missing. Of around 320,000 clones listed, around 87% are singletons. The sample taken for sequencing was memory CD8+ T cells sorted from blood. Subset indicated: CD45RO+ cells pooled with CCR7-negative TemRA cells. These receptors all come from a young man in good health.

The chain carries TRBV5-1 and TRBJ2-2; 7 bases map to TRBD2. With V trimmed by 1 base and J by 1 base, 4 bases remained unmatched. CDR1 is SGHRS, CDR2 YFSETQ, per germline. CDR3 length: 16 residues. The CDR3 bases are TGCGCCAGCAGCTTGATGGCTAGCGGGAACACCGGGGAGCTGTTTTTT. It encodes CASSLMASGNTGELFF.

The gene calls are TRBV10-3 and TRBJ2-5, with a tentative D call TRBD1 (6 bases). Germline assignment: CDR1 ENHRY and CDR2 SYGVKD. Deletions cut 6 bases from V and 7 bases from J, with 18 bases between. The CDR3 has 14 residues. In DNA form, the CDR3 reads TGTGCCATCAGCGAGACAGGTCTAGGGGGGACCCAGTACTTC. Its protein is CAISETGLGGTQYF.

The chain employs TRBV5-4 and TRBJ1-1; possible D gene TRBD1, 6 bases. CDR3 length equals 14 residues. Between the trimmed V and J ends, which lost 4 bases and 1 base, there was a span of 11 bases. CDR1 and CDR2 from the germline V gene are SGHNT and YYREEE (reference sequence). CDR3 region: CASSSPTGNTEAFF. CDR3 in DNA: TGTGCCAGCAGCAGCCCGACAGGGAACACTGAAGCTTTCTTT.

This rearrangement joins TRBV27 to TRBJ2-5, with 8 bases aligning to TRBD2. CDR1 and CDR2 from the germline V gene are MNHEY and SMNVEV (reference sequence). The CDR3 is made up of 16 amino acids. J gave up 1 base and V 5 bases, and 9 bases lay outside the gene matches. For the CDR3, the DNA is TGTGCCAGCAGTAAGTCAGCGGGAGAGTCCCAAGAGACCCAGTACTTC. It yields the protein CASSKSAGESQETQYF.

V and J are TRBV28 and TRBJ2-1; 13 bases are shared with TRBD2. CDR1 is MDHEN, CDR2 SYDVKM, per germline. V shed 3 bases and J 6 bases; nucleotides not matched to a gene: 2. The CDR3 contains 15 residues. CDR3 amino acids: CASSLGLAGSNEQFF. Written as DNA, the CDR3 is TGTGCCAGCAGTTTGGGACTAGCGGGAAGCAATGAGCAGTTCTTC.

This chain links TRBV7-8 with TRBJ1-4; D might be TRBD1 (5 bases). CDR1 is SGHVS and CDR2 is FQNEAQ in the germline V gene. The CDR3 extends over 16 amino acids. Trimming took off 4 bases at V and 8 bases at J, with 20 bases between the two ends. The CDR3 loop reads CASSSTSGREEEKLFF. In DNA form, the CDR3 reads TGTGCCAGCAGCTCGACCTCGGGCAGGGAGGAAGAAAAACTGTTTTTT.

V usage is TRBV5-6 and J usage is TRBJ2-1; 9 bases agree with TRBD2. The V gene end was trimmed by 0 bases and the J gene end by 2 bases; junction bases not matched to a gene: 9. The CDR3 has 18 amino acids. CDR1 and CDR2 (germline): SGHDT, YYEEEE. Here the CDR3 DNA reads TGTGCCAGCAGCTTGGCCACAGCGGGGGGACTGACCTACAATGAGCAGTTCTTC. Encoded protein: CASSLATAGGLTYNEQFF.

The chain employs TRBV6-5 and TRBJ1-5; no definite D call. Trimming cost V 4 bases and J 3 bases, with 4 bases left between them. Looked up from germline, CDR1 is MNHEY and CDR2 is SVGAGI. The CDR3 length is 12 residues. For the CDR3, the DNA is TGTGCCAGCAGTTCGACCAATCAGCCCCAGCATTTT. It translates to CASSSTNQPQHF.

The genes are TRBV9 and TRBJ2-2, with 8 positions matching TRBD2. Germline-derived CDR1 and CDR2 are SGDLS and YYNGEE. V lost 6 bases and J lost 2; bases outside the gene matches: 6. The CDR3 consists of 15 residues. The CDR3 DNA follows: TGTGCCAGCACAACGGCGGGAGGAAACACCGGGGAGCTGTTTTTT. This gives the protein CASTTAGGNTGELFF.